The rows below give T cell receptor beta chains drawn from one sample of a study of blood T cells in healthy people across ages. TCRdb used MiXCR to reprocess the 5' RACE reads, holding one entry per CDR3 protein. The sample contains roughly 1,500,000 distinct CDR3 sequences, 30% to 35% of which appear only once. Material for sequencing was blood. These receptors originate from a woman aged 25 to 39 in good health. CDR3s include the opening cysteine and the closing phenylalanine or tryptophan. Fields, in order: J gene, V gene, clone size, CDR3 length, CDR3 protein. For some rows the clone size is stated as once, few or many, or as a class when expanded; others skip it.

J gene: TRBJ1-1
V gene: TRBV7-9
clone size: NA
CDR3 length: 16
CDR3 protein: CASSSESSGTGDEAFF

J gene: TRBJ2-4
V gene: TRBV5-1
clone size: few
CDR3 length: 15
CDR3 protein: CASSLFRCRGNIQYF

J gene: TRBJ2-7
V gene: TRBV6-6
clone size: few
CDR3 length: 13
CDR3 protein: CASTSIPGYEQYF

J gene: TRBJ2-1
V gene: TRBV29-1
clone size: few
CDR3 length: 12
CDR3 protein: CSVEDRVGEQFF

J gene: TRBJ2-2
V gene: TRBV2
clone size: NA
CDR3 length: 14
CDR3 protein: CASSTELGTGELFF

J gene: TRBJ2-5
V gene: TRBV20-1
clone size: few
CDR3 length: 15
CDR3 protein: CSARGAGGGEETQYF

J gene: TRBJ2-5
V gene: TRBV20-1
clone size: NA
CDR3 length: 14
CDR3 protein: CSARDTRARETQYF

J gene: TRBJ2-1
V gene: TRBV7-3
clone size: few
CDR3 length: 16
CDR3 protein: CASSLGLAGGVNEQFF

J gene: TRBJ1-1
V gene: TRBV7-2
clone size: few
CDR3 length: 14
CDR3 protein: CASSLGSGWTEAFF

J gene: TRBJ2-5
V gene: TRBV4-2
clone size: many
CDR3 length: 16
CDR3 protein: CASSQDRDSLQETQYF

J gene: TRBJ1-1
V gene: TRBV5-8
clone size: few
CDR3 length: 13
CDR3 protein: CASRFTGVTEAFF

J gene: TRBJ2-2
V gene: TRBV20-1
clone size: NA
CDR3 length: 13
CDR3 protein: CSARLAVTGELFF

J gene: TRBJ1-4
V gene: TRBV2
clone size: NA
CDR3 length: 14
CDR3 protein: CASSPDRGREKLFF

J gene: TRBJ1-1
V gene: TRBV28
clone size: NA
CDR3 length: 12
CDR3 protein: CASRPPNTEAFF

J gene: TRBJ1-2
V gene: TRBV5-4
clone size: NA
CDR3 length: 14
CDR3 protein: CASSSGYGDYGYTF

J gene: TRBJ2-7
V gene: TRBV12-3/TRBV12-4
clone size: many
CDR3 length: 15
CDR3 protein: CASRQTGTGVYEQYF

J gene: TRBJ2-4
V gene: TRBV5-1
clone size: NA
CDR3 length: 14
CDR3 protein: CASSPDRDGKLGYF

J gene: TRBJ1-5
V gene: TRBV29-1
clone size: NA
CDR3 length: 16
CDR3 protein: CSVAGMGGRGNQPQHF

J gene: TRBJ2-4
V gene: TRBV4-1
clone size: NA
CDR3 length: 19
CDR3 protein: CASSQDRVGTGEAKNIQYF

J gene: TRBJ2-1
V gene: TRBV10-3
clone size: NA
CDR3 length: 14
CDR3 protein: CAIRSWEEGNEQFF

J gene: TRBJ2-2
V gene: TRBV20-1
clone size: NA
CDR3 length: 16
CDR3 protein: CSASLGNGGIHGELFF

J gene: TRBJ2-5
V gene: TRBV7-9
clone size: NA
CDR3 length: 12
CDR3 protein: CASIGGPETQYF

J gene: TRBJ2-7
V gene: TRBV28
clone size: NA
CDR3 length: 15
CDR3 protein: CASNGPSGRSYEQYF

J gene: TRBJ1-2
V gene: TRBV12-3/TRBV12-4
clone size: many
CDR3 length: 13
CDR3 protein: CATKREFIHGYTF

J gene: TRBJ2-1
V gene: TRBV29-1
clone size: NA
CDR3 length: 15
CDR3 protein: CSVRSASGGGETQFF

J gene: TRBJ2-3
V gene: TRBV20-1
clone size: NA
CDR3 length: 13
CDR3 protein: CSARGDGTDMQYF

J gene: TRBJ2-5
V gene: TRBV6-4
clone size: few
CDR3 length: 13
CDR3 protein: CASSPGPGQTQYF

J gene: TRBJ2-7
V gene: TRBV10-2
clone size: few
CDR3 length: 11
CDR3 protein: CASRLDREQYF

J gene: TRBJ2-5
V gene: TRBV20-1
clone size: NA
CDR3 length: 17
CDR3 protein: CSARGLRSSGGQETQYF

J gene: TRBJ2-5
V gene: TRBV3-1
clone size: NA
CDR3 length: 15
CDR3 protein: CASSQWAGTQETQYF

J gene: TRBJ2-5
V gene: TRBV6-5
clone size: NA
CDR3 length: 11
CDR3 protein: CATWRAETQYF

J gene: TRBJ2-7
V gene: TRBV21-1
clone size: NA
CDR3 length: 13
CDR3 protein: CASSGAPTYEQYF

J gene: TRBJ2-1
V gene: TRBV27
clone size: NA
CDR3 length: 16
CDR3 protein: CASSFASGRLHNEQFF

J gene: TRBJ2-7
V gene: TRBV20-1
clone size: NA
CDR3 length: 13
CDR3 protein: CSAKTEGSYEQYF

J gene: TRBJ2-3
V gene: TRBV4-1
clone size: NA
CDR3 length: 15
CDR3 protein: CASSDDSLGTDTQYF

J gene: TRBJ1-2
V gene: TRBV12-3/TRBV12-4
clone size: NA
CDR3 length: 15
CDR3 protein: CASSFRDRLLYGYTF

J gene: TRBJ2-1
V gene: TRBV6-4
clone size: NA
CDR3 length: 17
CDR3 protein: CTSSDLKSGNSNNEQFF

J gene: TRBJ2-7
V gene: TRBV9
clone size: NA
CDR3 length: 15
CDR3 protein: CASSVTSGSKYEQYF

J gene: TRBJ2-5
V gene: TRBV2
clone size: NA
CDR3 length: 14
CDR3 protein: CASRGGTFKETQYF